This T cell receptor beta chain was sequenced in a study of a mutant IDH1 vaccine in newly diagnosed glioma. Profiled with immunoSEQ multiplex PCR; TCRdb holds only in-frame clones, not every one. In the table there are 35,000 to 50,000 clones, around 83% of which are singletons. Turning to this clone: Its antigen is not identified.

Per the germline V gene, CDR1 is SGDLS and CDR2 is YYNGEE. The CDR3 spans 14 residues. The V and J ends lost 2 bases and 8 bases respectively, with 16 bases between them. Specified time point: week 35, safety follow-up. Each vaccine dose was 300 ug of mutant IDH1 20-mer peptide, with topical imiquimod. V and J are TRBV9 and TRBJ1-1; D is unclear. This receptor was obtained from a woman in her forties or fifties with glioma. The source material was PBMCs, sampled from a glioma patient whose treatment included an IDH1 peptide vaccine. CDR3: CASSVERQSDEAFF. The CDR3, as DNA: TGTGCCAGCAGCGTGGAGCGGCAGTCAGACGAAGCTTTCTTT.